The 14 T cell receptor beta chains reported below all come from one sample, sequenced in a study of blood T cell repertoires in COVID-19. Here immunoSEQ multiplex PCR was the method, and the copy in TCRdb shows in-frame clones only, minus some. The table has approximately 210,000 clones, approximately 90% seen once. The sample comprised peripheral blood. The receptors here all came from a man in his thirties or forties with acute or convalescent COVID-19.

For the CDR3, the DNA is TGTGCCAGCTTACAAACTTATGGCGGGTCTAACTACGAGCAGTACTTC. Its protein is CASLQTYGGSNYEQYF. The chain joins TRBV2 to TRBJ2-7; D is perhaps TRBD2 (5 bases). The CDR3 consists of 16 residues. The V gene lost 8 bases and the J gene lost 3 bases, with 23 bases spanning the gap. Germline lookup yields CDR1 SNHLY and CDR2 FYNNEI. Looking up the rest from reference TRBV2 and TRBJ2-7 gives the full variable domain: EPEVTQTPSHQVTQMGQEVILRCVPISNHLYFYWYRQILGQKVEFLVSFYNNEISEKSEIFDDQFSVERPDGSNFTLKIRSTKLEDSAMYFCASLQTYGGSNYEQYFGPGTRLTVT.

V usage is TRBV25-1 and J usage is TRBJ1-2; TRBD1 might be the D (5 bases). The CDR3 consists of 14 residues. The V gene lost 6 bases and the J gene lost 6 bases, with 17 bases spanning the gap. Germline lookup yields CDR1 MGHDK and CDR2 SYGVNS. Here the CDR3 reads CASSARAGSHGYTF. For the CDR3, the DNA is TGTGCCAGCAGCGCCCGGGCAGGGTCTCATGGCTACACCTTC.

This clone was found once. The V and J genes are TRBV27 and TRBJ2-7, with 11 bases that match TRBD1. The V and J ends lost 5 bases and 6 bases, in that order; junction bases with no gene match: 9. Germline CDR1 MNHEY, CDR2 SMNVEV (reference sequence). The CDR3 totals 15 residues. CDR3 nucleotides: TGTGCCAGCAGTAGAACCTTCGGGACAGGGGGCGAGCAGTACTTC. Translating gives CASSRTFGTGGEQYF.

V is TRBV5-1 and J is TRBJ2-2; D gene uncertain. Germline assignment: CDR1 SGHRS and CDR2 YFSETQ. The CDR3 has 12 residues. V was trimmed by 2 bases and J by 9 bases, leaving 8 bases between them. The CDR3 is CASSFNSRELFF. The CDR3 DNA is TGCGCCAGCAGCTTCAACTCCCGGGAGCTGTTTTTT.

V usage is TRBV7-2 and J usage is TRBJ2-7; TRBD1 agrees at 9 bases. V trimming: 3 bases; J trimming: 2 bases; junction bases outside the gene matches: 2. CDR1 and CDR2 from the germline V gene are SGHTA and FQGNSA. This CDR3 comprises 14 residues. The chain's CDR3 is CASSFRDRAYEQYF. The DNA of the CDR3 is TGTGCCAGCAGCTTCCGGGACAGGGCCTACGAGCAGTACTTC.

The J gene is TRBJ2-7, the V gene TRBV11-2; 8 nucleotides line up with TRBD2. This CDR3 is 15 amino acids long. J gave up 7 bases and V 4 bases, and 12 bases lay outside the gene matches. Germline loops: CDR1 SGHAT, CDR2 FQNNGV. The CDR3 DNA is TGTGCCAGCAGCTCTTGGGGACTAGGCGTCTGGGAGCAGTACTTC. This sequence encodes CASSSWGLGVWEQYF. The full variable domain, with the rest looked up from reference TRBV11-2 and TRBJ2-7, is EAGVAQSPRYKIIEKRQSVAFWCNPISGHATLYWYQQILGQGPKLLIQFQNNGVVDDSQLPKDRFSAERLKGVDSTLKIQPAKLEDSAVYLCASSSWGLGVWEQYFGPGTRLTVT.

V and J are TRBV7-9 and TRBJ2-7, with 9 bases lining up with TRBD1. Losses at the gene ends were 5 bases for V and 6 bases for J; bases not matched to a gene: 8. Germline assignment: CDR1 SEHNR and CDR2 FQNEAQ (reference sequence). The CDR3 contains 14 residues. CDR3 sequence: CASSNRDRDGEQYF. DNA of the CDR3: TGTGCCAGCAGCAACCGGGACAGGGATGGCGAGCAGTACTTC.

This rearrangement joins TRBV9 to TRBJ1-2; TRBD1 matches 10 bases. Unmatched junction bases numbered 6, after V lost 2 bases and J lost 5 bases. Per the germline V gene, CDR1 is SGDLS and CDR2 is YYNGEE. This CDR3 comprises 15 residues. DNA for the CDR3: TGTGCCAGCAGCGTCCGACAGGGGGCCTATTATGGCTACACCTTC. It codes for CASSVRQGAYYGYTF.

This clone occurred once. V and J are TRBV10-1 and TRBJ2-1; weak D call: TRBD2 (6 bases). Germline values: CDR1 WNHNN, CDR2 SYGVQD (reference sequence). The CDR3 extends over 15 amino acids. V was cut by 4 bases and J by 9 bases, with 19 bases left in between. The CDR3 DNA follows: TGCGCCAGCAGTGCGATTGTGGGAGGTAACAGTGAGCAGTTCTTC. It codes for CASSAIVGGNSEQFF.

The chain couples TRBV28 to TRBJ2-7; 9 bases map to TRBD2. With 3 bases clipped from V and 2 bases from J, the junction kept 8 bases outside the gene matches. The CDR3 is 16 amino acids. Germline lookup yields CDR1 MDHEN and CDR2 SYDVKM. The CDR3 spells CASSFSLAGLTYEQYF. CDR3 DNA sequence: TGTGCCAGCAGTTTCTCCCTAGCGGGGCTAACCTACGAGCAGTACTTC.

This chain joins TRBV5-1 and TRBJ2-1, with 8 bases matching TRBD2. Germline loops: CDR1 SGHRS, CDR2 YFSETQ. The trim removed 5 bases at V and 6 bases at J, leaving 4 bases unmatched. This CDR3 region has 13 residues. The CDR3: CASRLAGSNEQFF. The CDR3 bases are TGCGCCAGCAGGCTAGCGGGTAGCAATGAGCAGTTCTTC.

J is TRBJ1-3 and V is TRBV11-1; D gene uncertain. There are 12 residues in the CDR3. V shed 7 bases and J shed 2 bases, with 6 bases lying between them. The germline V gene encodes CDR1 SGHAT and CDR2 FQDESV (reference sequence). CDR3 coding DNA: TGTGCCAGCACAAACACTGGAAACACCATATATTTT. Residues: CASTNTGNTIYF.

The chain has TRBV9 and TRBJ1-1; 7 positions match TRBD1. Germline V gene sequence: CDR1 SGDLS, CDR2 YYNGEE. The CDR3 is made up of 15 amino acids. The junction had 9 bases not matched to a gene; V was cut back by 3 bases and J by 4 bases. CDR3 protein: CASSATPGQFTEAFF. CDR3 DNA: TGTGCCAGCAGCGCGACTCCGGGACAGTTCACTGAAGCTTTCTTT.

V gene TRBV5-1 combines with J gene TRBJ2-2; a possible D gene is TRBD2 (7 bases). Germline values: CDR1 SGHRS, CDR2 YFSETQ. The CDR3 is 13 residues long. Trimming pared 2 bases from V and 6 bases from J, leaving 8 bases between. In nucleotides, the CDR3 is TGCGCCAGCAGCTTCGGGGGGCCCGGGGAGCTGTTTTTT. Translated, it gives CASSFGGPGELFF.